This TCR beta chain was profiled in a study of T cells in Graves' hyperthyroidism and ophthalmopathy. Study background: It was at initial diagnosis, before any treatment, that peripheral blood was collected.

The TCR beta CDR3 regions underwent amplification using RNA transcripts as the source. HTBI primers were employed in a first-round RT-PCR of the TCR CDR3. TCRdb itself ran the multiplex PCR reads through MiXCR, one entry per CDR3 protein. The sample holds 330,000 or so distinct CDR3 sequences; less than 20% are singletons and the top ten take under 45%. In germline, CDR1 is DFQATT, CDR2 SNEGSKA (reference sequence). J lost 1 base, V lost 1 base, and 1 base had no gene match. This CDR3 is built from 13 residues. This chain connects TRBV20-1 to TRBJ2-7; 7 positions match TRBD2. The clonotype was recovered from a man aged 45-65 years with Graves' ophthalmopathy. Material for sequencing was blood. The CDR3 sequence: CSARAGGSYEQYF. The CDR3 DNA reads TGCAGTGCTAGAGCGGGAGGATCCTACGAGCAGTACTTC.